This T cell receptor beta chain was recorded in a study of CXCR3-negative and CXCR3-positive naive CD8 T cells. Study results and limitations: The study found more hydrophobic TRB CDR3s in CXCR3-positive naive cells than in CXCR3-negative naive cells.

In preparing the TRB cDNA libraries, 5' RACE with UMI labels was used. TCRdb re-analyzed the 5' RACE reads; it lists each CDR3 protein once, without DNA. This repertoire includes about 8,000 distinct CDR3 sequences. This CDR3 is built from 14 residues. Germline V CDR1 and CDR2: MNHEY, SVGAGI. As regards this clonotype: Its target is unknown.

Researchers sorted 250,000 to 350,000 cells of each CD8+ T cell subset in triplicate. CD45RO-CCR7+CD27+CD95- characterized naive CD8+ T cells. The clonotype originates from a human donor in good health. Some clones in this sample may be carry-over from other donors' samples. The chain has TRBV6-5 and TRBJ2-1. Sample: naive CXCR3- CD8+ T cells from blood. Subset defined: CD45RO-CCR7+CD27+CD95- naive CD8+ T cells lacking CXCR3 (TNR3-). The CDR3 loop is CASSYSTAYNEQFF.